Listed below are T cell receptor beta chains from one sample, sequenced in a study of shared T cell receptors in the human thymus. The protocol was immunoSEQ multiplex PCR, while the TCRdb copy is restricted to in-frame clones and leaves out a portion. The repertoire holds about 540,000 clones, with more than 75% as singletons. These data were also filed under a second study, of human thymus T cells.

Sequencing was performed on thymocytes. These receptors were obtained from a boy younger than two with a congenital heart defect. The CDR3 runs from the conserved cysteine through the conserved F or W. Each record gives: J gene, V gene, CDR3 protein.

TRBJ2-7,TRBV10-1,CASSEGLAGSYEQYF
TRBJ1-2,TRBV7-8,CASSSLDENYGYTF
TRBJ2-5,TRBV18,CASSQVTGGRQETQYF
TRBJ1-3,TRBV4-2,CASSQDPDRGPRNTIYF
TRBJ1-3,TRBV27,CASSPTPEDRGRLMFSGNTIYF
TRBJ1-1,TRBV29-1,CSEYRGLTFYTEAFF
TRBJ1-5,TRBV6-5,CASSSGTAGNQPQHF
TRBJ2-2,TRBV6-6,CASSASGKGAGELFF
TRBJ2-2,TRBV7-8,CASSFTGTSGRARTYTGELFF
TRBJ1-5,TRBV7-9,CASSLGWGQGREQPQHF
TRBJ2-1,TRBV5-1,CASSRSGVGVYNEQFF
TRBJ1-1,TRBV7-9,CASSLQGPGAFF
TRBJ2-7,TRBV5-5,CASSLAVEQYF
TRBJ2-7,TRBV27,CASSAPGTSVYEQYF
TRBJ1-1,TRBV27,CASSLGDPGGTEAFF
TRBJ2-5,TRBV4-1,CASSQDFKTQYF
TRBJ1-1,TRBV29-1,CTHLKKGSGAEAFF